The next 17 T cell receptor beta chains were all read from a single sample in a study of T cell responses to AZD1222 COVID-19 vaccine. Profiled with immunoSEQ multiplex PCR; TCRdb holds only in-frame clones, not every one. This repertoire includes about 140,000 clones. The sequencing sample was made of peripheral blood. The origin of the receptors is an adult in good health.

For the CDR3, the DNA is TGTGCCAGCAGCTTGACCGGGAACATGAACACTGAAGCTTTCTTT. Translating gives CASSLTGNMNTEAFF. This chain links TRBV7-3 with TRBJ1-1; D uncertain. Trimming cost V 3 bases and J 0 bases, with 11 bases left between them. The CDR3 is 15 amino acids. CDR1 is SGHTA and CDR2 is FQGTGA in the germline V gene.

About this clone: Different DNA sequences within this sample yield the same CDR3. The rearrangement links TRBV24-1 to TRBJ1-5; a weak D match, TRBD1 (5 bases). The CDR3 consists of 13 residues. Germline assignment: CDR1 KGHDR and CDR2 SFDVKD. V lost 4 bases to trimming and J lost 5 bases, with 8 bases between them. The CDR3 DNA reads as TGTGCCACCAGTGACCGGGGGGATCAGCCCCAGCATTTT. Translation gives CATSDRGDQPQHF.

This rearrangement joins TRBV6-1 to TRBJ1-6; 9 positions agree with TRBD1. Losses at the gene ends were 0 bases for V and 10 bases for J; bases not matched to a gene: 1. The CDR3 consists of 14 residues. The germline V gene has CDR1 MNHNS and CDR2 SASEGT. The CDR3 sequence: CASSEAGQGSPLHF. In DNA form, the CDR3 reads TGTGCCAGCAGTGAAGCGGGACAGGGATCACCCCTCCACTTT.

The chain combines TRBV19 with TRBJ1-4; D gene ambiguous. This CDR3 has 15 residues. V lost 5 bases to trimming and J lost 4 bases, with 14 bases between them. In germline, CDR1 is LNHDA, CDR2 SQIVND (reference sequence). CDR3 bases: TGTGCCAGTAGTCCAAACGGACGGCTTAATGAAAAACTGTTTTTT. As protein: CASSPNGRLNEKLFF. Full variable domain (remainder filled in from reference TRBV19 and TRBJ1-4): DGGITQSPKYLFRKEGQNVTLSCEQNLNHDAMYWYRQDPGQGLRLIYYSQIVNDFQKGDIAEGYSVSREKKESFPLTVTSAQKNPTAFYLCASSPNGRLNEKLFFGSGTQLSVL.

V usage is TRBV6-5 and J usage is TRBJ1-1; no definite D call. Germline CDR1 MNHEY, CDR2 SVGAGI. CDR3 size: 13 residues. V lost 4 bases and J lost 3, with 9 bases in between. The CDR3 spells CASSFESYTEAFF. The CDR3 DNA reads TGTGCCAGCAGTTTCGAGAGTTACACTGAAGCTTTCTTT.

J is TRBJ1-1 and V is TRBV2, with D unclear. The CDR3 contains 16 residues. The V end was cut by 7 bases, the J end by 5 bases, with 23 bases between. Germline CDR1 is SNHLY and CDR2 is FYNNEI. CDR3 in amino acids: CASKGGVGRVRTEAFF. For the CDR3, the DNA is TGTGCCAGCAAGGGAGGAGTAGGGAGGGTTCGGACTGAAGCTTTCTTT.

This chain links TRBV5-4 with TRBJ2-1; TRBD2 might be the D (7 bases). Germline V CDR1 and CDR2: SGHNT, YYREEE (reference sequence). Trimming pared 4 bases from V and 0 bases from J, leaving 20 bases between. CDR3 size: 18 residues. CDR3 amino acids: CASSHDWRGPSSYNEQFF. The CDR3 nucleotides are TGTGCCAGCAGCCACGACTGGCGGGGGCCCTCCTCCTACAATGAGCAGTTCTTC. Complete variable domain (other parts from reference TRBV5-4 and TRBJ2-1): ETGVTQSPTHLIKTRGQQVTLRCSSQSGHNTVSWYQQALGQGPQFIFQYYREEENGRGNFPPRFSGLQFPNYSSELNVNALELDDSALYLCASSHDWRGPSSYNEQFFGPGTRLTVL.

The chain has TRBV28 and TRBJ1-6; 10 bases line up with TRBD1. CDR1 is MDHEN, CDR2 SYDVKM, per germline. With V trimmed by 8 bases and J by 9 bases, 4 bases remained unmatched. The CDR3 sequence is 13 residues long. CDR3 nucleotide sequence: TGTGCCAGCCGGACAGGGGGTAGTTCACCCCTCCACTTT. Translation: CASRTGGSSPLHF.

V gene TRBV5-1 combines with J gene TRBJ2-2; D tentatively reads TRBD1 or TRBD2 (5 bases each). This CDR3 is built from 17 residues. With 0 bases removed from V and 4 bases from J, the gap between germline ends came to 16 bases. Germline assignment: CDR1 SGHRS and CDR2 YFSETQ. Here the CDR3 reads CASSLEGTSDGTGELFF. CDR3 nucleotides: TGCGCCAGCAGCTTGGAAGGGACGTCCGACGGCACCGGGGAGCTGTTTTTT.

This rearrangement joins TRBV12-3 or TRBV12-4 to TRBJ2-4; D gene ambiguous. The V and J ends lost 2 bases and 3 bases respectively, with 5 bases between them. The CDR3 consists of 13 residues. CDR3 amino acids: CASSLWGKNIQYF. The CDR3 bases are TGTGCCAGCAGTTTATGGGGCAAAAACATTCAGTACTTC.

The chain couples TRBV3-1 (or the pseudogene TRBV3-2) to TRBJ1-1, with a tentative D call TRBD1 (6 bases). Trimming removed 2 bases at V and 6 bases at J, with 13 bases between. The CDR3 is made up of 14 amino acids. CDR1 and CDR2 (germline): LGHDT, YNNKEL (reference sequence). The CDR3 is CASSQNHRTAEAFF. CDR3 coding DNA: TGTGCCAGCAGCCAAAACCATCGGACAGCTGAAGCTTTCTTT.

The genes are TRBV7-2 and TRBJ1-5; D is undetermined. CDR3 length: 15 amino acids. The V and J ends lost 1 base and 7 bases respectively, with 14 bases between them. Germline CDR1 is SGHTA and CDR2 is FQGNSA. The CDR3 loop is CASSLVGISVQPQHF. In DNA form, the CDR3 reads TGTGCCAGCAGCTTAGTTGGGATCTCAGTACAGCCCCAGCATTTT.

This sequence joins TRBV11-2 and TRBJ2-7; 10 bases fit TRBD1. V shed 7 bases and J 3 bases; nucleotides not matched to a gene: 9. CDR1 and CDR2 from the germline V gene are SGHAT and FQNNGV. The CDR3 sequence is 15 residues long. The CDR3 sequence: CASTDPGQGHYEQYF. The CDR3 nucleotides are TGTGCCAGCACCGATCCGGGACAGGGGCACTACGAGCAGTACTTC.

The rearrangement joins TRBV19 to TRBJ1-6; 8 bases align to TRBD1. J lost 7 bases, V lost 6 bases, and 5 bases had no gene match. CDR1 and CDR2 from the germline V gene are LNHDA and SQIVND (reference sequence). The CDR3 sequence is 14 residues long. This chain's CDR3 is CASRSGTGNSPLHF. The CDR3 DNA reads TGTGCCAGTAGGTCCGGGACAGGCAATTCACCCCTCCACTTT.

The rearrangement uses TRBV7-9 and TRBJ1-1; 7 bases map to TRBD1. With 3 bases clipped from V and 1 base from J, the junction kept 5 bases outside the gene matches. The CDR3 has 15 amino acids. Germline lookup yields CDR1 SEHNR and CDR2 FQNEAQ (reference sequence). CDR3 sequence (DNA): TGTGCCAGCAGCTTGCGACAGGGTAGGAACACTGAAGCTTTCTTT. This gives the protein CASSLRQGRNTEAFF.

This chain links TRBV20-1 with TRBJ1-1, with D possibly TRBD1 on 5 matching bases. Germline V CDR1 and CDR2: DFQATT, SNEGSKA (reference sequence). CDR3 length: 14 amino acids. V lost 3 bases, J lost 2 bases, and 13 bases lay in between. This chain's CDR3 is CSASQGSVNTEAFF. For the CDR3, the DNA is TGCAGTGCTAGTCAGGGCAGTGTAAACACTGAAGCTTTCTTT.

This chain uses TRBV4-3 with TRBJ2-2; D unclear. The CDR3 is 17 residues long. Germline V gene lookup returns CDR1 LGHNA and CDR2 YSLEER. Deletions cut 4 bases from V and 0 bases from J, with 15 bases between. The CDR3 DNA reads as TGCGCCAGCAGCCCACTTCCTGGGTTAGCGAACACCGGGGAGCTGTTTTTT. Translated, it gives CASSPLPGLANTGELFF.